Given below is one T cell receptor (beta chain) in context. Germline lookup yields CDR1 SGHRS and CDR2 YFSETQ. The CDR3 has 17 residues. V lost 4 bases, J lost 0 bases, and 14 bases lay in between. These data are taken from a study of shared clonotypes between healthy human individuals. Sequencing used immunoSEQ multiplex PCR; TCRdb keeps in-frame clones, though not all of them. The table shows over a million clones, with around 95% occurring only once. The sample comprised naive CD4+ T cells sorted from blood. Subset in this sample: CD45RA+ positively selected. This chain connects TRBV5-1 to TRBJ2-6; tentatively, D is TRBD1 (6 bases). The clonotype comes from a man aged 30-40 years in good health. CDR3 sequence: CASSQATGISGANVLTF. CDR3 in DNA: TGCGCCAGCAGCCAAGCTACAGGGATCTCTGGGGCCAACGTCCTGACTTTC.